This T cell receptor (beta chain) is drawn from a study of CD4+ T cells in melanoma (dated by TCRdb to between 2021 and 2024). Study-wide context: Neoantigen-specific CD4+ T cells in human melanoma were what the study investigated. Study-level results and caveats: Neoantigen-specific CD4+ T cells in melanoma were reported to have a range of differentiation states. Neoantigen-specific CD4+ T cells were reported to be correlated with the function of CD8+ T cells, macrophages and B cells.

Donors were patients with melanoma. The germline V gene sets CDR1 to SGHVS and CDR2 to FNYEAQ. From the cysteine through the phenylalanine, the CDR3 covers 14 amino acids. Just the 42-base CDR3 DNA is kept, in frame starting at base 1. A distance of 11 bases separates the germline ends of V and J, which lose 0 bases and 6 bases respectively. Comments on this clone: No antigen is known for it. Base-call qualities are not available, and no considerably larger clone is one nucleotide away.

Receptor libraries were prepared by the immunoSEQ multiplex PCR assay. The immuneACCESS repertoire file appears here via TCRdb, limited to in-frame rearrangements. These files lack a portion of the clones; in checked studies, under half of the deficit traces to unresolved V genes, and the cause of the others is not known. The sample table contains approximately 16,000 clones; only one count was recorded for approximately 88% of them. The ten most abundant clones make up about 6.4% of the sample. Recombination connected TRBV7-6 to TRBJ1-2; D gene: possibly TRBD1, on 5 matching bases. The source of this sequence is a human donor with melanoma. Sequenced: cells from a culture (not recorded whether cultured in vitro). In nucleotides, the sequence is TGTGCCAGCAGCTTAGCTGAGGGGACGGATGGCTACACCTTC. Its amino acids are CASSLAEGTDGYTF.